These T cell receptor beta chains were read from a single sample in a study of tissue T cells after allogeneic stem cell transplantation. Repertoires were generated with immunoSEQ multiplex PCR, while TCRdb's copy carries only in-frame clones and drops some. Of about 24,000 clones in the sample, roughly 80% were seen once. The source material was tissue from the ileum, sampled at autopsy. These receptor sequences come from a female donor of 60 years or more with lung cancer. The CDR3 runs from the conserved cysteine through the conserved F or W.

V gene: TRBV15; CDR3 protein: CATSRDQGDEQFF
V gene: TRBV5-4; CDR3 protein: CASSPPGRGSYEQYF
V gene: TRBV2; CDR3 protein: CASSDRGGGTGRTDTQYF
V gene: TRBV27; CDR3 protein: CASRQTGGLRGVFGNTIYF
V gene: TRBV21-1; CDR3 protein: CASSNGLRGQGENEKLFF
V gene: TRBV24-1; CDR3 protein: CATSEWTTYSYNEQFF
V gene: TRBV18; CDR3 protein: CASSRDRVNTGELFF
V gene: TRBV6-5; CDR3 protein: CASRDRGPSPLHF
V gene: TRBV14; CDR3 protein: CASAVFNDEQYF
V gene: TRBV29-1; CDR3 protein: CSVEGAGDYGYTF
V gene: TRBV19; CDR3 protein: CASTLAGRNYGYTF
V gene: TRBV7-2; CDR3 protein: CASSLEWQGGPYTQYF
V gene: TRBV3-1/TRBV3-2; CDR3 protein: CASSGLAGYSYEQYF
V gene: TRBV28; CDR3 protein: CASSLVRFSNEKLFF
V gene: TRBV27; CDR3 protein: CASSLRGAKNIQYF
V gene: TRBV19; CDR3 protein: CASSGSKGGNSPLHF
V gene: TRBV4-3; CDR3 protein: CASSQEGDTRGEKLFF
V gene: TRBV4-1; CDR3 protein: CASSQPSALGVETQYF
V gene: TRBV18; CDR3 protein: CASSPVFQGDNSPLHF
V gene: TRBV6-2/TRBV6-3; CDR3 protein: CASSYLTATNEKLFF
V gene: TRBV5-4; CDR3 protein: CASSPRVGASSYNSPLHF
V gene: TRBV5-4; CDR3 protein: CASSFRDLNSPLHF
V gene: TRBV6-2/TRBV6-3; CDR3 protein: CASSTRTGTTGYTF
V gene: TRBV4-2; CDR3 protein: CASSQDPQQDYGYTF
V gene: TRBV11-3; CDR3 protein: CASSLEGDRLLPLHF